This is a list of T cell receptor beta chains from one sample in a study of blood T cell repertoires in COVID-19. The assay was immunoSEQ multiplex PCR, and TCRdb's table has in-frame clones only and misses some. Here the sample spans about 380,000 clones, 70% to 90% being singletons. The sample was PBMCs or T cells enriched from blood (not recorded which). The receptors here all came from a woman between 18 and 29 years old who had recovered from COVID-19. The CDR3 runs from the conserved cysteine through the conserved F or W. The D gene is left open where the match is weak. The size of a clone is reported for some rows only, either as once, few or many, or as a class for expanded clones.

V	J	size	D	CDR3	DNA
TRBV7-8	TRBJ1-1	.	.	CASSPRDNTEAFF	TGTGCCAGCAGCCCCCGGGATAACACTGAAGCTTTCTTT
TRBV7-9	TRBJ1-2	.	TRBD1	CASSAQGAGYGYTF	TGTGCCAGCAGCGCGCAGGGGGCGGGGTATGGCTACACCTTC
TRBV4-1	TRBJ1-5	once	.	CASSHSPLNQPQHF	TGCGCCAGCAGCCACTCCCCCCTTAATCAGCCCCAGCATTTT
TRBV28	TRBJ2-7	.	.	CASSEGIRDYEQYF	TGTGCCAGCAGCGAGGGTATTCGAGACTACGAGCAGTACTTC
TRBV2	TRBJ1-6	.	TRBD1	CASSNRDRGPPLHF	TGTGCCAGCAGCAACCGGGACAGGGGTCCACCCCTCCACTTT
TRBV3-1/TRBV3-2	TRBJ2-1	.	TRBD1	CASSRTDRYNEQFF	TGTGCCAGCAGCAGGACGGACAGGTACAATGAGCAGTTCTTC
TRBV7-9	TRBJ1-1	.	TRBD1	CASSDDRANTEAFF	TGTGCCAGCAGCGATGACAGGGCGAACACTGAAGCTTTCTTT
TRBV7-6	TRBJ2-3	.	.	CASSMYPGDTQYF	TGTGCCAGCAGCATGTACCCGGGGGATACGCAGTATTTT
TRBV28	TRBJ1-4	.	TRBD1	CASSLQGAGDEKLFF	TGTGCCAGCAGTCTCCAGGGGGCGGGTGATGAAAAACTGTTTTTT
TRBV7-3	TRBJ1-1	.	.	CASSSGRGNTEAFF	TGTGCCAGCAGCAGCGGTAGAGGGAACACTGAAGCTTTCTTT
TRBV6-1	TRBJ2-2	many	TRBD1	CASSEAPTGASGELFF	TGTGCCAGCAGTGAAGCCCCGACAGGGGCGTCCGGGGAGCTGTTTTTT
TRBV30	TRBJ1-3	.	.	CAWKLSGNTIYF	TGTGCCTGGAAACTCTCTGGAAACACCATATATTTT
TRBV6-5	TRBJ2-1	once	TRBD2	CASRQLAGPQDEQFF	TGTGCCAGCAGGCAGCTAGCGGGACCCCAGGATGAGCAGTTCTTC
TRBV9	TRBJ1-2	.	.	CASSPDRAYGYTF	TGTGCCAGCAGCCCCGACAGAGCCTATGGCTACACCTTC
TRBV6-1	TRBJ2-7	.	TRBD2	CASSESPGGSSSYEQYF	TGTGCCAGCAGTGAATCACCGGGGGGATCCAGCTCCTACGAGCAGTACTTC
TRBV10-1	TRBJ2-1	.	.	CASSEDRIYNEQFF	TGCGCCAGCAGTGAGGACAGGATCTACAATGAGCAGTTCTTC
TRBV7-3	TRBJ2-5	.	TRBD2	CASSRGGRETQYF	TGTGCCAGCAGCCGGGGGGGCCGTGAGACCCAGTACTTC
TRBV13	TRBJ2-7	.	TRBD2	CASRKRGGEYEQYF	TGTGCCAGCAGAAAGCGGGGGGGCGAATACGAGCAGTACTTC
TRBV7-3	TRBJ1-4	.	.	CASSLGTLEKLFF	TGTGCCAGCAGCTTAGGGACACTTGAAAAACTGTTTTTT
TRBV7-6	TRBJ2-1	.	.	CASSSPSNSRQFF	TGTGCCAGCAGCTCCCCGTCGAATTCGAGGCAGTTCTTC